The 21 T cell receptor beta chains in this list originate from one sample, sequenced in a study of T-cell reconstitution after alpha-beta-depleted transplantation in children. Unique molecular identifiers were incorporated during preparation of the TCRbeta library. MiXCR was run by TCRdb on the PCR reads, yielding one entry per CDR3 protein. The table lists about 7,400 distinct CDR3 sequences, 30% of them singletons. Sequencing was performed on peripheral blood, taken 60 days after TCRalphabeta/CD19-depleted stem cell transplant. All receptors come from a boy under two years old who had a stem cell transplant for SCID, so the T cells may come from the graft donor.

By share, this clonotype ranks as medium-sized (0.01 to 0.1%). J is TRBJ2-3 and V is TRBV6-6; TRBD1 is a possible D gene (6 bases). The V gene lost 0 bases and the J gene lost 6 bases, with 13 bases spanning the gap. The V gene's germline CDR1 is MNHNY and CDR2 SVGAGI (reference sequence). The CDR3 contains 15 residues. CDR3 region: CASSYSAVRGDTQYF. For the CDR3, the DNA is TGTGCCAGCAGTTACTCGGCCGTCAGGGGCGATACGCAGTATTTT.

This clonotype was seen a single time. The gene calls are TRBV3-1 and TRBJ2-2; D remains unclear. Germline CDR1 is LGHDT and CDR2 is YNNKEL (reference sequence). This CDR3 has 12 residues. V lost 4 bases, J lost 7 bases, and 7 bases lay in between. CDR3 in DNA: TGTGCCAGCAGCCGATCGATCGGGGAGCTGTTTTTT. This gives the protein CASSRSIGELFF.

This chain joins TRBV3-1 and TRBJ2-1; D tentatively reads TRBD1 or TRBD2 (5 bases each). Trimming pared 5 bases from V and 3 bases from J, leaving 20 bases between. CDR3 length: 17 residues. Germline V lookup: CDR1 LGHDT, CDR2 YNNKEL (reference sequence). Here the CDR3 reads CASSKQGHREYYNEQFF. CDR3 in DNA: TGTGCCAGCAGCAAGCAGGGCCATCGGGAATACTACAATGAGCAGTTCTTC.

This clonotype was seen a handful of times. The rearrangement joins TRBV5-1 to TRBJ2-1; TRBD2 agrees at 11 bases. Germline values: CDR1 SGHRS, CDR2 YFSETQ. This CDR3 has 15 residues. The V gene end was trimmed by 5 bases and the J gene end by 6 bases; junction bases not matched to a gene: 7. This CDR3 reads CASRSGTSGLNEQFF. In nucleotides, the CDR3 is TGCGCCAGCAGGTCCGGGACTAGCGGTCTCAATGAGCAGTTCTTC.

By sample share, this clonotype is medium-sized. The genes are TRBV4-1 and TRBJ2-7; D is unresolved. Germline V gene sequence: CDR1 MGHRA, CDR2 YSYEKL. The CDR3 is made up of 12 amino acids. Trimming left V 3 bases short and J 3 bases short, with 6 bases between. CDR3 loop: CASSHTGYEQYF. DNA for the CDR3: TGCGCCAGCAGCCACACGGGCTACGAGCAGTACTTC.

This chain joins TRBV12-3 or TRBV12-4 and TRBJ2-1; a weak D match, TRBD2 (5 bases). Trimming cost V 0 bases and J 4 bases, with 10 bases left between them. The CDR3 length is 15 residues. The CDR3 protein is CASSLASAQYNEQFF. The DNA for the CDR3 is TGTGCCAGCAGTTTAGCTAGCGCTCAATACAATGAGCAGTTCTTC.

This clonotype was recorded at least ten times. DNA for the CDR3: TGCAGATCCCACAGGGGTGGCCCGAACACCGGGGAGCTGTTTTTT. Translation gives CRSHRGGPNTGELFF. J is TRBJ2-2 and V is TRBV20-1; 7 bases fit TRBD1. The CDR3 has 15 residues. Germline loops: CDR1 DFQATT, CDR2 SNEGSKA (reference sequence).

Judged by abundance, this clonotype is medium-sized. The CDR3: CASSPDRGPQETQYF. The CDR3 DNA reads TGTGCCAGCAGCCCGGACAGGGGGCCCCAAGAGACCCAGTACTTC. This chain links TRBV7-9 with TRBJ2-5; 11 nucleotides align to TRBD1. Germline CDR1 SEHNR, CDR2 FQNEAQ (reference sequence). The CDR3 has 15 residues. The trim removed 5 bases at V and 1 base at J, leaving 3 bases unmatched.

This clonotype is deemed medium-sized. V gene TRBV10-3 combines with J gene TRBJ2-4; weak D call: TRBD2 (7 bases). The CDR3 loop spans 15 amino acids. CDR1 is ENHRY and CDR2 is SYGVKD in the germline V gene. Trimming removed 4 bases from V and 5 bases from J, with 15 bases in between. The CDR3 coding sequence is TGTGCCATCAGTGGTTTCCGGGGGGCCGAAAACATTCAGTACTTC. Protein product: CAISGFRGAENIQYF.

This clonotype is labeled medium-sized (0.01 to 0.1%). The CDR3: CASRRRTDTQYF. CDR3 bases: TGTGCCAGCAGACGGCGCACAGATACGCAGTATTTT. The chain is built from TRBV12-3 or TRBV12-4 and TRBJ2-3, with D unresolved. V shed 6 bases and J shed 1 base, with 5 bases lying between them. CDR3 size: 12 residues.

The rearrangement links TRBV7-9 to TRBJ2-7, with D hard to call. The V gene lost 5 bases and the J gene lost 1 base, with 3 bases spanning the gap. CDR1 and CDR2 from the germline V gene are SEHNR and FQNEAQ (reference sequence). The CDR3 is 11 amino acids. CDR3 sequence reads: CASSPSYEQYF. CDR3 nucleotide sequence: TGTGCCAGCAGCCCTTCCTACGAGCAGTACTTC.

This clonotype qualifies as medium-sized (0.01 to 0.1%). The V call is TRBV7-3, the J call TRBJ1-1; D is unclear. The CDR3 spans 13 residues. The ends were cut back, 3 bases at V and 2 bases at J, with 7 bases in the middle. Germline CDR1 SGHTA, CDR2 FQGTGA. CDR3 nucleotide sequence: TGTGCCAGCAGCTTCACACCCAACACTGAAGCTTTCTTT. Encoded protein: CASSFTPNTEAFF.

By frequency in the sample, this clonotype is medium-sized (0.01 to 0.1%). This chain joins TRBV24-1 and TRBJ1-1; D is possibly TRBD1 (5 bases). The V gene's germline CDR1 is KGHDR and CDR2 SFDVKD. The ends were cut back, 5 bases at V and 9 bases at J, with 18 bases in the middle. The CDR3 is 14 residues long. The CDR3, as DNA: TGTGCCACCAGTGTAACTAGACCCGGGGCCCAAGCTTTCTTT. Its translation is CATSVTRPGAQAFF.

The chain is built from TRBV21-1 and TRBJ2-7; no check of the table's D call, TRBD1, against the DNA was made. TRBV21-1 is a pseudogene segment. The CDR3 contains 16 residues. As DNA, the CDR3 is TGTGCCAGCAGCGGCAACCCGGGACAGGGGGCTTACGAGCAGTACTTC. Residues: CASSGNPGQGAYEQYF.

By share of the sample, this clonotype is medium-sized. The chain combines TRBV6-5 with TRBJ2-2, with D hard to call. The CDR3 runs 17 residues. Germline CDR1 MNHEY, CDR2 SVGAGI. Between the trimmed V and J ends, which lost 1 base and 4 bases, there was a span of 16 bases. In nucleotides, the CDR3 is TGTGCCAGCAGTTACTGGATTGGGCAGCCGAGCACCGGGGAGCTGTTTTTT. The encoded protein is CASSYWIGQPSTGELFF.

The table lists this clonotype with a count of one. V gene TRBV9 combines with J gene TRBJ2-7; D is undetermined. V lost 2 bases, J lost 3 bases, and 9 bases lay in between. The germline V gene encodes CDR1 SGDLS and CDR2 YYNGEE. The CDR3 runs 13 residues. In DNA form, the CDR3 reads TGTGCCAGCAGCGTGGCGGACCACTACGAGCAGTACTTC. It is translated as CASSVADHYEQYF.

This clonotype occurred a few times. The rearrangement uses TRBV7-9 and TRBJ1-5; maybe TRBD1 (6 bases). This CDR3 comprises 12 residues. In germline, CDR1 is SEHNR, CDR2 FQNEAQ (reference sequence). Trimming shortened V by 5 bases and J by 6 bases, and 8 bases separated the two germline ends. The DNA of the CDR3 is TGTGCCAGCAGCCAGACAGGTCAGCCCCAGCATTTT. Translated, it gives CASSQTGQPQHF.

The chain joins TRBV10-3 to TRBJ2-7; D is ambiguous. The CDR3 sequence is 13 residues long. The V and J ends lost 2 bases and 0 bases respectively, with 5 bases between them. Per the germline V gene, CDR1 is ENHRY and CDR2 is SYGVKD. The CDR3 DNA is TGTGCCATCAGTGAGACCCCCTCCTACGAGCAGTACTTC. As protein: CAISETPSYEQYF.

This chain uses TRBV20-1 with TRBJ2-1; D remains ambiguous. Germline V gene lookup returns CDR1 DFQATT and CDR2 SNEGSKA (reference sequence). Trimming shortened V by 0 bases and J by 3 bases, and 9 bases separated the two germline ends. This CDR3 comprises 14 residues. DNA of the CDR3: TGCAGTGCTAGAGACAGGACCCTCTACAATGAGCAGTTCTTC. Translated: CSARDRTLYNEQFF.

Relative to its sample, this clonotype is medium-sized. The rearrangement uses TRBV25-1 and TRBJ2-1; D is unclear. The CDR3 extends over 12 amino acids. V lost 5 bases and J lost 3, with 5 bases in between. Germline V lookup: CDR1 MGHDK, CDR2 SYGVNS. The CDR3 DNA is TGTGCCAGCAGTACCTACTACAATGAGCAGTTCTTC. It encodes CASSTYYNEQFF.

This clonotype was counted at least ten times. The gene calls are TRBV7-9 and TRBJ2-7; 9 bases match TRBD1. The CDR3 is made up of 15 amino acids. Germline V gene sequence: CDR1 SEHNR, CDR2 FQNEAQ (reference sequence). V shed 4 bases and J 2 bases; nucleotides not matched to a gene: 6. DNA for the CDR3: TGTGCCAGCAGCTATCAAGGGACAGGGCCCTACGAGCAGTACTTC. This translates into CASSYQGTGPYEQYF. The full variable domain, in which reference TRBV7-9 and TRBJ2-7 provide the parts outside the CDR3, is DTGVSQNPRHKITKRGQNVTFRCDPISEHNRLYWYRQTLGQGPEFLTYFQNEAQLEKSRLLSDRFSAERPKGSFSTLEIQRTEQGDSAMYLCASSYQGTGPYEQYFGPGTRLTVT.